This TCR beta chain was captured in a study of T cell responses to AZD1222 COVID-19 vaccine. Broader study findings: Two doses of AZD1222 preceded a rise in Spike-specific TCR breadth and depth. Along spike, vaccine-associated CD4 TCRs were found throughout, with dominance at 160-218 and 743-854.

Germline-derived CDR1 and CDR2 are MNHNY and SVGAGI (reference sequence). The CDR3 runs 20 residues. Trimming took 5 bases from V and 3 from J, leaving 28 bases between them. Points on this clone: The antigen is unknown.

Sequencing was performed with immunoSEQ multiplex PCR; in TCRdb, only in-frame clones are kept and a portion is missing. The profile covers around 100,000 clones, with almost 90% appearing a single time and 8% to 9.5% taken by the ten largest. Sequencing was performed on peripheral blood, taken on day 0 of AZD1222 vaccination. The source is an adult in good health. This chain joins TRBV6-6 and TRBJ1-4, with no clear D. CDR3 DNA: TGTGCCAGCAGTCATGATAGAAACTGGGCCGACCATACTCCTAATGAAAAACTGTTTTTT. Its protein product is CASSHDRNWADHTPNEKLFF.